This is a list of T cell receptor beta chains from one sample in a study of beta chain features in type 1 diabetes. Some clones are missing from TCRdb's copy, which holds only in-frame ones; the method was immunoSEQ multiplex PCR. The data show 200,000 to 250,000 clones, 68% seen once. Sequencing used naive CD4+ T cells from blood. The receptors come from a man under 40 in good health. The CDR3 runs from the conserved cysteine through the conserved F or W. Not every row has a clone size; where given, it reads once, few, many or a size class.

size: .
V: TRBV7-2
CDR3: CASSLDSGGPNEQYF

size: .
V: TRBV5-1
CDR3: CASAPGDPGETQYF

size: .
V: TRBV15
CDR3: CATSSIIIAPYRDEQFF

size: .
V: TRBV28
CDR3: CASGTDRLETQYF

size: .
V: TRBV29-1
CDR3: CSVAWTGIYEQYF

size: .
V: TRBV4-3
CDR3: CASSQDFEPATEAFF

size: .
V: TRBV11-2
CDR3: CASSPVAGFGTQYF

size: once
V: TRBV30
CDR3: CAWKLAGGGDTQYF

size: .
V: TRBV2
CDR3: CASSDPGTVRADQGNQPQHF

size: .
V: TRBV7-9
CDR3: CASSLDGLNTDTQYF

size: few
V: TRBV29-1
CDR3: CSVEERSRWETQYF

size: .
V: TRBV20-1
CDR3: CSARWRTQFF

size: .
V: TRBV29-1
CDR3: CSVDRGDTEAFF

size: .
V: TRBV11-2
CDR3: CASSSLTGVRGIQYF

size: .
V: TRBV5-6
CDR3: CASSRGGLATYNEQFF

size: .
V: TRBV9
CDR3: CASSVLSGTMDGTQYF

size: .
V: TRBV30
CDR3: CAWSVFGVEKLFF

size: .
V: TRBV30
CDR3: CAWSVVGTPTNYGYTF

size: once
V: TRBV6-5
CDR3: CASRKDSATNEKLFF

size: once
V: TRBV30
CDR3: CAWGPSYGYTF

size: .
V: TRBV30
CDR3: CAWSISGSANEQFF

size: once
V: TRBV9
CDR3: CASSATHSTDTQYF

size: .
V: TRBV6-6
CDR3: CASREGPYEQYF

size: .
V: TRBV29-1
CDR3: CSVEDPVRSGANVLTF

size: .
V: TRBV19
CDR3: CASMEAGYLVKYF

size: .
V: TRBV7-8
CDR3: CASSLVLRTSARMGSTDTQYF

size: .
V: TRBV6-1
CDR3: CASSVLAVTSTDTQYF

size: few
V: TRBV28
CDR3: CASRTLSGETYEQYF

size: .
V: TRBV29-1
CDR3: CSVDLTGLGYTF

size: few
V: TRBV6-5
CDR3: CASSPGASWAEQFF

size: .
V: TRBV12-5
CDR3: CASGLLSGGNTEAFF

size: .
V: TRBV30
CDR3: CAWADSDNQPQHF

size: .
V: TRBV5-6
CDR3: CASSTRTGYNGYTF

size: .
V: TRBV5-4
CDR3: CASSWEGENEQFF

size: .
V: TRBV28
CDR3: CASTDRLPQETQYF

size: .
V: TRBV29-1
CDR3: CSVRTGIGQETQYF

size: .
V: TRBV7-2
CDR3: CASSLAGGYEQYF

size: few
V: TRBV15
CDR3: CATHARGARNSPLHF

size: .
V: TRBV27
CDR3: CASSKLDRGYEQYF

size: .
V: TRBV7-9
CDR3: CASPEGQGGETQYF

size: .
V: TRBV29-1
CDR3: CSAQGVHYPEAFF

size: .
V: TRBV4-3
CDR3: CASSQGHGETQYF

size: .
V: TRBV5-1
CDR3: CASSLGQSYEQYF

size: once
V: TRBV12-5
CDR3: CASGLALSGNEQFF

size: .
V: TRBV25-1
CDR3: CASSESDRGGYTF

size: .
V: TRBV29-1
CDR3: CSGLIFLEQRSSYEQYF

size: once
V: TRBV9
CDR3: CASTRSGRALYNEQFF

size: .
V: TRBV28
CDR3: CASSPRNTDTQYF

size: few
V: TRBV15
CDR3: CATSRDRTAGGTDTQYF

size: .
V: TRBV7-2
CDR3: CASSLAPDTDTQYF

size: .
V: TRBV30
CDR3: CALGAFTDTQYF

size: .
V: TRBV5-4
CDR3: CASSWSPGGTIAGYTF

size: .
V: TRBV30
CDR3: CAWGGQPGANVLTF

size: .
V: TRBV11-2
CDR3: CASSALLADPTF

size: .
V: TRBV7-9
CDR3: CASRGGRYEQYF

size: .
V: TRBV4-3
CDR3: CASSQDGRSVHEQFF

size: .
V: TRBV7-2
CDR3: CASSLGIPEQFF

size: .
V: TRBV6-6
CDR3: CASGFPQTGGIHEQYF

size: few
V: TRBV15
CDR3: CATSRGVGRPGANVLTF